This T cell receptor (beta chain) originates from a study of Ad26.COV2.S vaccination and SARS-CoV-2 variants. Study background: Donor got 5x10^10 or 1x10^11 viral particles of Ad26.COV2.S.

The table came from immunoSEQ multiplex PCR; TCRdb's copy has only in-frame clones and leaves some out. This sample has roughly 300,000 clones, with around 89% found just once. Treatment here: around 19 received Ad26.COV2.S at low or high dose, single or two shots; about five received placebo; per-sample allocation not given. It was on day 63 after the first vaccine or placebo injection that samples were taken. This clone was found once. The CDR3 is made up of 11 amino acids. Germline values: CDR1 SGHAT, CDR2 FQNNGV. V was cut by 2 bases and J by 5 bases, with 3 bases left in between. This TCR was recovered from a person between 18 and 65 years old who received the Ad26.COV2.S COVID-19 vaccine or a placebo. The sequencing here drew on peripheral blood, taken in a trial of Ad26.COV2.S vaccine versus placebo. The genes are TRBV11-2 and TRBJ1-1, with D unclear. The CDR3 here is CASSLQTEAFF. The CDR3 coding sequence is TGTGCCAGCAGCTTACAGACTGAAGCTTTCTTT.